The clone carrying this T cell receptor beta chain was seen only once. Its antigen is unknown. V lost 4 bases, J lost 7 bases, and 11 bases stayed unmatched. CDR1 is SGHNT and CDR2 is YYREEE in the germline V gene (reference sequence). This CDR3 has 15 amino acids. The data were obtained in a study of a mutant IDH1 vaccine in newly diagnosed glioma. Study summary: Patients came in for eight vaccinations, in weeks 1, 3, 5, 7, 11, 15, 19 and 23. Treated individuals were 62.5% male and approximately 40% female, averaging roughly 39 years of age. Every participant had undergone radiotherapy, temozolomide, or both before, and most underwent both.

TCRdb's table, derived via immunoSEQ multiplex PCR, lists solely in-frame clones and lacks some. The sample lists approximately 10,000 clones; roughly 84% were seen once. Time point defined: week 5, during vaccination. In the vaccine, a single dose held 300 ug of the mutant IDH1 20-mer peptide, along with topical imiquimod. Material: PBMCs, obtained from a glioma patient whose treatment included an IDH1 peptide vaccine. The chain uses TRBV5-4 and TRBJ2-7; 10 bases align to TRBD1. The receptor was derived from a woman in her 40s with glioma. Some clones in this sample may be carry-over from other donors' samples. The CDR3 sequence: CASSAGTGETVEQYF. The CDR3 nucleotides are TGTGCCAGCAGCGCTGGGACAGGGGAGACAGTTGAGCAGTACTTC.